These T cell receptor beta chains were read from a single sample in a study of cytomegalovirus exposure and HLA in healthy donors. Profiling relied on immunoSEQ multiplex PCR, and the TCRdb table lists in-frame clones only, not all of them. This sample has about 98,000 clones; over 75% occur once, and the top ten carry roughly 3.5%. Sample: PBMCs. The receptors come from a female donor in good health and CMV-seropositive. Each CDR3 is given with its conserved first and last residue. D genes are given only for firm matches. Size is omitted from some rows. Given values are once, few, many or a class for expanded clones.

. | TRBJ2-3 | . | TRBV11-2 | CASSLVEGFGDTQYF | TGTGCCAGCAGCTTAGTTGAGGGATTCGGAGATACGCAGTATTTT
. | TRBJ2-7 | . | TRBV13 | CASSFRDGLYEQYF | TGTGCCAGCAGCTTCCGGGACGGACTATACGAGCAGTACTTC
. | TRBJ1-3 | TRBD1 | TRBV5-1 | CASSRSADREAGNTIYF | TGCGCCAGCAGCCGATCCGCGGACAGGGAAGCTGGAAACACCATATATTTT
. | TRBJ1-1 | TRBD1 | TRBV6-6 | CASSYPTGQGSGAFF | TGTGCCAGCAGTTACCCAACGGGACAGGGGAGCGGAGCTTTCTTT
. | TRBJ2-1 | TRBD1 | TRBV5-1 | CASSFSGTEYNEQFF | TGCGCCAGCAGCTTCTCCGGGACAGAGTACAATGAGCAGTTCTTC
. | TRBJ2-5 | . | TRBV4-2 | CASSQEADQETQYF | TGTGCCAGCAGCCAAGAGGCTGACCAAGAGACCCAGTACTTC
. | TRBJ2-3 | TRBD2 | TRBV4-1 | CASSQESRGGGADTQYF | TGCGCCAGCAGCCAAGAATCCAGGGGCGGGGGGGCAGATACGCAGTATTTT
. | TRBJ1-5 | . | TRBV7-8 | CASSLNRPVADQPQHF | TGTGCCAGCAGCTTAAATCGGCCAGTAGCGGACCAGCCCCAGCATTTT
. | TRBJ2-1 | TRBD1 | TRBV20-1 | CSAKGTGEEFF | TGCAGTGCTAAGGGGACAGGGGAAGAGTTCTTC
. | TRBJ1-2 | TRBD1 | TRBV18 | CASSSTGQGSYGYTF | TGTGCCAGCTCAAGTACGGGACAGGGGTCCTATGGCTACACCTTC
. | TRBJ1-1 | . | TRBV2 | CASRERRQGYMNTEAFF | TGTGCCAGCAGGGAGAGGAGGCAGGGGTACATGAACACTGAAGCTTTCTTT
. | TRBJ2-3 | . | TRBV5-1 | CASSLLLDTQYF | TGCGCCAGCAGCTTGCTCTTGGATACGCAGTATTTT
. | TRBJ1-1 | TRBD1 | TRBV9 | CASSVAPQRTGSGTEAFF | TGTGCCAGCAGCGTAGCTCCCCAAAGGACAGGGAGTGGAACTGAAGCTTTCTTT
few | TRBJ1-1 | . | TRBV4-1 | CASSPKTGGNTEAFF | TGCGCCAGCAGCCCAAAAACGGGGGGCAACACTGAAGCTTTCTTT
. | TRBJ2-1 | . | TRBV4-1 | CATGVGGQGEQFF | TGCGCCACGGGTGTAGGGGGTCAGGGTGAGCAGTTCTTC
once | TRBJ1-2 | . | TRBV5-1 | CASSLRIRDGYTF | TGCGCCAGCAGCTTGCGTATCAGGGATGGCTACACCTTC
once | TRBJ1-5 | . | TRBV2 | CASSETGLRNQPQHF | TGTGCCAGCAGTGAAACAGGGTTGCGCAATCAGCCCCAGCATTTT
. | TRBJ2-3 | TRBD2 | TRBV2 | CASSPTSGSADTQYF | TGTGCCAGCAGCCCGACTAGCGGGAGTGCAGATACGCAGTATTTT
. | TRBJ1-6 | TRBD1 | TRBV6-5 | CASSYSGTGGSPLHF | TGTGCCAGCAGTTACTCCGGGACAGGGGGATCACCCCTCCACTTT
once | TRBJ2-3 | TRBD2 | TRBV27 | CASSPLGGGTDTQYF | TGTGCCAGCAGTCCCCTGGGAGGGGGCACAGATACGCAGTATTTT
. | TRBJ2-1 | TRBD2 | TRBV6-4 | CASSGAGASFSEQFF | TGTGCCAGCAGCGGAGCGGGAGCGAGCTTTTCTGAGCAGTTCTTC
. | TRBJ2-7 | TRBD2 | TRBV6-1 | CASSRGLAGAYEQYF | TGTGCCAGCAGCCGGGGACTAGCGGGAGCATACGAGCAGTACTTC
. | TRBJ2-7 | TRBD1 | TRBV4-1 | CASSHRRQGSHEQYF | TGCGCCAGCAGCCATAGGAGACAGGGTTCCCACGAGCAGTACTTC
. | TRBJ1-2 | TRBD1 | TRBV4-1 | CASSQDSGQGIYGYTF | TGCGCCAGCAGCCAAGACTCAGGACAGGGAATCTATGGCTACACCTTC
. | TRBJ1-5 | TRBD1 | TRBV19 | CASSTRDRGGSNQPQHF | TGTGCCAGTAGCACCCGGGACAGGGGAGGAAGCAATCAGCCCCAGCATTTT
. | TRBJ1-3 | . | TRBV27 | CASNIGGGNTIYF | TGTGCCAGCAACATAGGGGGTGGAAACACCATATATTTT